This TCR beta chain was sequenced during a study of cytomegalovirus exposure and HLA in healthy donors. With 60 Vbeta and 13 Jbeta primers, the PCR was carried out. The method was immunoSEQ multiplex PCR; TCRdb's version includes in-frame clones alone and lacks a portion of them. This table holds 75,000 to 90,000 clones, 78% found once. Broader study findings: A later analysis linked a missense DCLRE1C variant to TCR beta V- and J-gene trimming. With DRB1 most and HLA-C fewest, TCR association rates differed between HLA loci in a later analysis.

This clone turned up a few times. What it binds is not known. The CDR3 covers 14 residues. The sample consisted of PBMCs. This sequence joins TRBV21-1 and TRBJ1-2; the DNA was not compared with TRBD1, the D call given in the table. TRBV21-1 is classified as a pseudogene. This clonotype originated in a woman aged 35 to 49 in good health and CMV-seropositive. The CDR3 nucleotides read TGTGCCAGCAGTGGAGACAGGCCTTTTTATGGCTACACCTTC. This sequence encodes CASSGDRPFYGYTF.